These 25 T cell receptor beta chains were all obtained from the same sample, sequenced in a study of T cells after yellow fever vaccination. TCRdb passed the 5' RACE reads through MiXCR, listing each CDR3 protein once. The sample shows about 130,000 distinct CDR3 sequences, more than 7.5% of them seen only once. The material sequenced was CD8+ T cells sorted from PBMCs, taken on the day of the yellow fever booster vaccination. Receptors were obtained from a man aged 18 to 30 who received the YFV17D yellow fever vaccine.

This clonotype occurred many times. CDR3 amino acids: CSVEAQDYEQYF. In DNA form, the CDR3 reads TGCAGCGTTGAGGCTCAGGACTACGAGCAGTACTTC. V gene TRBV29-1 combines with J gene TRBJ2-7; D unclear. The ends were cut back, 3 bases at V and 3 bases at J, with 9 bases in the middle. There are 12 residues in the CDR3. Germline V gene sequence: CDR1 SQVTM, CDR2 ANQGSEA.

This clonotype turned up a few times. V gene TRBV2 combines with J gene TRBJ2-1; 11 bases are a match to TRBD2. V lost 3 bases, J lost 8 bases, and 6 bases stayed unmatched. Germline CDR1 and CDR2: SNHLY and FYNNEI. The CDR3 is 15 amino acids. CDR3 DNA: TGTGCCAGCAGTGACTCGGTGACTAGCGGGGATGAGCAGTTCTTC. Amino acid sequence: CASSDSVTSGDEQFF.

This clonotype was seen only a few times. CDR3 DNA: TGTGCCAGCAGGGGGGCCAAAAACATTCAGTACTTC. Translated: CASRGAKNIQYF. The chain employs TRBV27 and TRBJ2-4; D gene unclear. Germline V lookup: CDR1 MNHEY, CDR2 SMNVEV (reference sequence). V was pared by 6 bases and J by 1 base, with 4 bases between. The CDR3 has 12 amino acids.

This clonotype was observed a handful of times. The V call is TRBV7-2, the J call TRBJ1-1, with TRBD1 identical over 10 bases. Germline assignment: CDR1 SGHTA and CDR2 FQGNSA. Losses at the gene ends were 5 bases for V and 6 bases for J; bases not matched to a gene: 12. This CDR3 comprises 16 residues. CDR3: CASSPIGDRGKAEAFF. The DNA for the CDR3 is TGTGCCAGCAGCCCGATAGGGGACAGGGGCAAGGCTGAAGCTTTCTTT. Variable domain in full (rest from reference TRBV7-2 and TRBJ1-1): GAGVSQSPSNKVTEKGKDVELRCDPISGHTALYWYRQSLGQGLEFLIYFQGNSAPDKSGLPSDRFSAERTGGSVSTLTIQRTQQEDSAVYLCASSPIGDRGKAEAFFGQGTRLTVV.

V and J are TRBV4-2 and TRBJ2-3, with 7 bases matching TRBD2. CDR1 is LGHNA, CDR2 YNFKEQ, per germline. V dropped 5 bases and J dropped 0; count of bases not matched to a gene: 5. The CDR3 consists of 15 residues. CDR3 sequence (DNA): TGTGCCAGCAGCTCCGCGGGGGATAGCACAGATACGCAGTATTTT. It translates to CASSSAGDSTDTQYF.

In this sample, this clonotype turned up many times. The chain is built from TRBV3-1 and TRBJ1-2; TRBD1 might be the D (5 bases). Germline V gene data show CDR1 as LGHDT and CDR2 as YNNKEL (reference sequence). This CDR3 has 16 amino acids. V was clipped by 6 bases and J by 7 bases, with 24 bases between them. The CDR3: CASSPTGQGLIRGYTF. The DNA of the CDR3 is TGTGCCAGCAGTCCTACGGGGCAGGGATTAATTCGTGGCTACACCTTC.

This chain uses TRBV20-1 with TRBJ2-3; D gene unclear. Germline V CDR1 and CDR2: DFQATT, SNEGSKA (reference sequence). Trimming left V 4 bases short and J 2 bases short, with 13 bases between. CDR3 length equals 14 residues. CDR3 sequence (DNA): TGCAGTGCTACCCCCCGCCCTTACACAGATACGCAGTATTTT. The encoded protein is CSATPRPYTDTQYF.

The sample holds many counts of this clonotype. The chain links TRBV5-1 to TRBJ1-6; tentatively, D is TRBD1 (5 bases). Germline V gives CDR1 SGHRS, CDR2 YFSETQ. The CDR3 is made up of 14 amino acids. Trimming took off 4 bases at V and 7 bases at J, with 12 bases between the two ends. DNA of the CDR3: TGCGCCAGCAGCACCGGGACCGAGAATTCACCCCTCCACTTT. Protein: CASSTGTENSPLHF.

This clonotype was observed a handful of times. This chain connects TRBV5-6 to TRBJ1-6; unclear D gene. Trimming stripped 0 bases from V and 10 bases from J, with 8 bases between. The CDR3 length is 13 residues. Germline V gene lookup returns CDR1 SGHDT and CDR2 YYEEEE. CDR3 DNA: TGTGCCAGCAGCTTGGACGCCGGCTCACCCCTCCACTTT. It is translated as CASSLDAGSPLHF.

This chain links TRBV7-2 with TRBJ2-4; 8 bases map to TRBD2. The length of the CDR3 is 16 residues. Germline V gives CDR1 SGHTA, CDR2 FQGNSA. V was pared by 0 bases and J by 7 bases, with 8 bases of the junction left unmatched. This CDR3 is CASSLALGGGLNIQYF. The CDR3 DNA sequence: TGTGCCAGCAGCTTAGCGCTCGGGGGGGGCTTGAACATTCAGTACTTC.

The CDR3 DNA reads TGCGCCAGCAGCCAAGAACGGTCCAGGGCGAACACCGGGGAGCTGTTTTTT. It codes for CASSQERSRANTGELFF. The gene calls are TRBV4-1 and TRBJ2-2, with D perhaps matching TRBD1 (5 bases). Germline CDR1 and CDR2: MGHRA and YSYEKL. This CDR3 spans 17 amino acids. With 0 bases removed from V and 0 bases from J, the gap between germline ends came to 11 bases.

The rearrangement links TRBV11-3 to TRBJ2-5; D might be TRBD2 (5 bases). The CDR3 length is 14 residues. V lost 5 bases, J lost 1 base, and 11 bases lay in between. Germline V lookup: CDR1 SGHNT, CDR2 YENEEA. CDR3 region: CASSDRDLQETQYF. CDR3 nucleotides: TGTGCCAGCAGCGACCGGGATCTCCAAGAGACCCAGTACTTC.

The V gene is TRBV4-1, the J gene TRBJ2-3, with 8 nucleotides matching TRBD2. V gave up 0 bases and J gave up 3 bases; unmatched junction bases: 2. Looked up from germline, CDR1 is MGHRA and CDR2 is YSYEKL. There are 15 residues in the CDR3. The CDR3 protein is CASSQEGLGTDTQYF. For the CDR3, the DNA is TGCGCCAGCAGCCAAGAGGGACTAGGGACAGATACGCAGTATTTT.

In this sample, this clonotype turned up a few times. This chain links TRBV29-1 with TRBJ2-7; weak D call: TRBD1 (5 bases). The CDR3 totals 17 residues. The germline CDR1 and CDR2 sequences are SQVTM and ANQGSEA. V lost 2 bases and J lost 3, with 23 bases in between. The CDR3 bases are TGCAGCGTTGAAATCCCTTCAGGTGCAGGGAAGCACTACGAGCAGTACTTC. Residues: CSVEIPSGAGKHYEQYF.

In this sample, this clonotype turned up a few times. The rearrangement uses TRBV24-1 and TRBJ2-1, with D maybe TRBD1 (5 bases). CDR3 size: 15 residues. Germline values: CDR1 KGHDR, CDR2 SFDVKD. V lost 3 bases and J 0 bases, leaving 8 bases between the germline ends. CDR3 nucleotides: TGTGCCACCAGTGATAGCAGGGCCTCCTACAATGAGCAGTTCTTC. Translating it yields CATSDSRASYNEQFF.

This rearrangement joins TRBV24-1 to TRBJ2-3; 7 bases agree with TRBD1. Germline CDR1 KGHDR, CDR2 SFDVKD. V trimming: 3 bases; J trimming: 1 base; junction bases outside the gene matches: 3. This CDR3 has 15 amino acids. CDR3 region: CATSDQTGRTDTQYF. DNA of the CDR3: TGTGCCACCAGTGATCAGACAGGGCGCACAGATACGCAGTATTTT.

The J gene is TRBJ1-2, the V gene TRBV24-1, with D possibly TRBD1 on 5 matching bases. Trimming removed 3 bases from V and 2 bases from J, with 9 bases in between. Germline V gene sequence: CDR1 KGHDR, CDR2 SFDVKD. This CDR3 region has 14 residues. The DNA for the CDR3 is TGTGCCACCAGTGATGAAGACAGAAACTATGGCTACACCTTC. Encoded protein: CATSDEDRNYGYTF.

The sample holds a few counts of this clonotype. The CDR3 bases are TGTGCCAGCAGCTTAGATCTGGGTGGAGAGACCCAGTACTTC. As protein: CASSLDLGGETQYF. The rearrangement uses TRBV11-2 and TRBJ2-5, with D unresolved. CDR3 length equals 14 residues. CDR1 SGHAT and CDR2 FQNNGV come from the germline V gene. Trimming pared 0 bases from V and 4 bases from J, leaving 9 bases between.

The chain has TRBV21-1 and TRBJ2-7; the D segment call TRBD1 is taken from the table without a DNA check. TRBV21-1 has pseudogene status. CDR3 length: 16 amino acids. CDR3 DNA sequence: TGTGCCAGCAGCAAAGGTCGTGGGCGGGGGCTCTACGAGCAGTACGTC. This sequence encodes CASSKGRGRGLYEQYV.

This clonotype was found a few times. The CDR3 is CASSYRGSNEKLFF. For the CDR3, the DNA is TGTGCCAGCAGTTATCGGGGGTCGAATGAAAAACTGTTTTTT. V usage is TRBV27 and J usage is TRBJ1-4; tentative D call: TRBD1 (5 bases). The V gene's germline CDR1 is MNHEY and CDR2 SMNVEV (reference sequence). The CDR3 totals 14 residues. V was pared by 4 bases and J by 5 bases, with 11 bases between.

This clonotype was counted only a few times. This rearrangement joins TRBV4-1 to TRBJ2-5; TRBD2 might be the D (6 bases). V was shortened by 1 base and J by 4 bases, with 10 bases between the two germline ends. This CDR3 has 14 residues. Germline loops: CDR1 MGHRA, CDR2 YSYEKL. DNA of the CDR3: TGCGCCAGCAGCCAAGCGGGCGGGATAGAGACCCAGTACTTC. It specifies CASSQAGGIETQYF.

A few counts support this clonotype. The CDR3 sequence is CASSQDPGGGQPQHF. The CDR3 region has the DNA TGCGCCAGCAGCCAAGATCCGGGGGGCGGACAGCCCCAGCATTTT. V and J are TRBV4-3 and TRBJ1-5; D may be TRBD1 (6 bases). V gave up 0 bases and J gave up 7 bases, with 13 bases separating them. The CDR3 is 15 amino acids. Germline V CDR1 and CDR2: LGHNA, YSLEER.

This clonotype came up a few times. The CDR3 DNA is TGTGCCAGCAGCTCCACAACCGGGACATATTCGGCCATGTGGTCCACAGATACGCAGTATTTT. It specifies CASSSTTGTYSAMWSTDTQYF. The J gene is TRBJ2-3, the V gene TRBV7-9; perhaps TRBD1 as D (6 bases). The germline gives CDR1 SEHNR, CDR2 FQNEAQ (reference sequence). This CDR3 comprises 21 residues. V was pared by 4 bases and J by 2 bases, with 31 bases between.

The chain uses TRBV11-2 and TRBJ2-5; 10 bases line up with TRBD2. Germline CDR1 is SGHAT and CDR2 is FQNNGV. This CDR3 is built from 17 residues. The trim removed 6 bases at V and 4 bases at J, leaving 14 bases unmatched. The CDR3 region has the DNA TGTGCCAGCAGATCAAGGACTAGCGGACTCCACGTAGAGACCCAGTACTTC. It codes for CASRSRTSGLHVETQYF.

The genes are TRBV7-9 and TRBJ2-2, with 8 bases that match TRBD1. There are 15 residues in the CDR3. Germline CDR1 and CDR2: SEHNR and FQNEAQ (reference sequence). V was clipped by 6 bases and J by 3 bases; unmatched bases: 6. The CDR3 sequence: CASRSGGEDTGELFF. The CDR3 region has the DNA TGTGCCAGCAGGTCAGGGGGCGAGGACACCGGGGAGCTGTTTTTT.